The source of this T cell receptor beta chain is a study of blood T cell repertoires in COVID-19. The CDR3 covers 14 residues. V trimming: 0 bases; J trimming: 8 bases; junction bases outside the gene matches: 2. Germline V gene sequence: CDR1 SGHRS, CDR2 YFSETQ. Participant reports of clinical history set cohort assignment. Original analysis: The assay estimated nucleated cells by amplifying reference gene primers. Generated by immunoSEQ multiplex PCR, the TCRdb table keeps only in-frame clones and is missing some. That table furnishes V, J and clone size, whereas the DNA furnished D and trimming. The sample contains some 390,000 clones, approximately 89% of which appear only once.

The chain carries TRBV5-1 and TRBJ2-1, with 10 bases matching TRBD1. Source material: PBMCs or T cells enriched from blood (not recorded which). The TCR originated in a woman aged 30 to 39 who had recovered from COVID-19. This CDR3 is CASSLGQGAYEQFF. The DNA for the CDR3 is TGCGCCAGCAGCTTGGGACAGGGGGCATATGAGCAGTTCTTC.